The next 27 T cell receptor beta chains were all read from a single sample in a study of Tregs in tolerant kidney transplant recipients. Recipients received nonmyeloablative bone marrow transplants from related graft donors, with transient mixed chimerism. The table came from immunoSEQ multiplex PCR; TCRdb's copy has only in-frame clones and leaves some out. The specimen's table records about 11,000 clones. The sample was CD8+ T cells from blood (PBMCs), taken 24 months after the transplant. The receptors stem from a human patient who received a combined kidney and bone marrow transplant. The graft donor may account for some of the T cells.

As for this clone: The observed sequence ends 3 residues before the CDR3 terminus, with the missing tail filled in from the germline J gene. The chain couples TRBV20-1 to TRBJ2-1, with TRBD2 identical over 9 bases. Germline V gene sequence: CDR1 DFQATT, CDR2 SNEGSKA (reference sequence). With V trimmed by 1 base and J by 3 bases, 1 base remained unmatched. The CDR3 consists of 14 residues. CDR3 in amino acids: CSARGLADYNEQFF. Partial CDR3 DNA: TGCAGTGCTAGAGGACTAGCGGACTACAATGAG.

To note about this clone: From the germline J gene comes the end of the CDR3, since the read stops 3 residues before it. The rearrangement links TRBV7-9 to TRBJ1-1; D perhaps matches TRBD1 (6 bases). V was shortened by 4 bases and J by 4 bases, with 13 bases between the two germline ends. This CDR3 has 14 residues. CDR1 SEHNR and CDR2 FQNEAQ come from the germline V gene (reference sequence). CDR3 amino acids: CASSSGVKATEAFF. CDR3 DNA (partial): TGTGCCAGCAGCTCAGGGGTGAAGGCCACTGAA.

Remarks on this clone: The read terminates 3 residues before the CDR3 end, so the remaining end is supplied by the germline J gene. The rearrangement joins TRBV7-8 to TRBJ2-6, with TRBD1 matching over 7 bases. V shed 5 bases and J 1 base; nucleotides not matched to a gene: 11. Germline V gene lookup returns CDR1 SGHVS and CDR2 FQNEAQ. The CDR3 has 18 residues. The CDR3 is CASSPRVGGASGANVLTF. The covered CDR3 bases are TGTGCCAGCAGCCCACGTGTAGGGGGCGCATCTGGGGCCAACGTC.

Notes on this clone: The CDR3 end lies 3 residues beyond the end of the read and is filled in from the germline J gene. This chain connects TRBV6-2 or TRBV6-3 to TRBJ2-3, with D perhaps matching TRBD2 (6 bases). CDR3 length: 15 residues. The germline CDR1 and CDR2 sequences are MNHEY and SVGEGT. V lost 6 bases and J 4 bases, leaving 17 bases between the germline ends. The CDR3 reads CASSPRTGGADTQYF. The CDR3 bases that were read are TGTGCCAGCAGCCCGAGGACCGGAGGGGCAGATACG.

Comments on this clone: The read ends 3 residues before the CDR3 terminus; that terminus is restored from the germline J gene. The chain uses TRBV20-1 and TRBJ2-7, with 7 bases aligning to TRBD1. Unmatched junction bases numbered 3, after V lost 0 bases and J lost 1 base. The germline V gene encodes CDR1 DFQATT and CDR2 SNEGSKA (reference sequence). The CDR3 extends over 14 amino acids. CDR3 bases read: TGCAGTGCTAGAGAGCGGACAGGATCCTACGAG. The encoded protein is CSARERTGSYE. The full-length CDR3 reads as CSARERTGSYEQYF.

Regarding this clone: The read comes to an end 3 residues before the CDR3 does, leaving the germline J gene to fill in the end. The V call is TRBV5-1, the J call TRBJ2-7; TRBD2 aligns across 8 bases. V gave up 4 bases and J gave up 0 bases; unmatched junction bases: 12. The germline V gene encodes CDR1 SGHRS and CDR2 YFSETQ. The CDR3 is 17 amino acids. CDR3 sequence reads: CASSRGGIAGLSYEQYF. Partial CDR3 DNA: TGCGCCAGCAGCCGAGGAGGAATAGCGGGGCTCTCCTACGAG.

A word on this clone: The read ends 3 residues shy of where the CDR3 ends; the end is completed using the germline J gene. The chain joins TRBV19 to TRBJ2-7; possibly TRBD1 for D (6 bases). Germline V gene sequence: CDR1 LNHDA, CDR2 SQIVND (reference sequence). Deletions cut 4 bases from V and 2 bases from J, with 12 bases between. This CDR3 region has 14 residues. CDR3 sequence reads: CASSKPGQTYEQYF. The CDR3 DNA, read in part, is TGTGCCAGTAGTAAGCCGGGACAAACCTACGAG.

Comments on this clone: The sequence runs out 3 residues before the end of the CDR3; the remainder is reconstructed from the germline J gene. This sequence joins TRBV20-1 and TRBJ2-7; TRBD2 aligns across 10 bases. Germline assignment: CDR1 DFQATT and CDR2 SNEGSKA (reference sequence). Unmatched junction bases numbered 3, after V lost 5 bases and J lost 2 bases. CDR3 length: 13 residues. This CDR3 reads CSAGTSEAYEQYF. The CDR3 bases that were read are TGCAGTGCTGGGACTAGCGAGGCCTACGAG.

Points on this clone: The read halts 3 residues ahead of the CDR3 end, with the missing end drawn from the germline J gene. This chain connects TRBV4-1 to TRBJ2-2; tentative D call: TRBD1 (6 bases). CDR3 length: 16 residues. The germline V gene has CDR1 MGHRA and CDR2 YSYEKL. Trimming removed 3 bases from V and 1 base from J, with 12 bases in between. The CDR3 is CASSQPPGQNTGELFF. Incomplete CDR3 DNA: TGCGCCAGCAGCCAGCCCCCGGGACAGAACACCGGGGAG.

Points on this clone: The sequenced fragment ends 3 residues before the CDR3 boundary, so the rest is inferred from the germline J gene. This chain connects TRBV7-9 to TRBJ2-1, with TRBD1 matching over 7 bases. Trimming cost V 5 bases and J 8 bases; bases outside gene matches: 3. The CDR3 has 12 residues. Germline-derived CDR1 and CDR2 are SEHNR and FQNEAQ (reference sequence). CDR3 DNA, as far as it was read: TGTGCCAGCAGCGTTGACAGGGATGAG. Its translation is CASSVDRDE. The CDR3 in its entirety is CASSVDRDEQFF.

A remark on this clone: The read is 3 residues too short to cover the CDR3 end, so that end is filled in from the germline J gene. The chain combines TRBV5-4 with TRBJ1-2; tentative D call: TRBD1 (5 bases). CDR1 and CDR2 (germline): SGHNT, YYREEE (reference sequence). The CDR3 consists of 13 residues. V was clipped by 1 base and J by 3 bases, with 7 bases between them. The CDR3 protein is CASSLIGDYGYTF. The part of the CDR3 DNA that was read is TGTGCCAGCAGCTTGATAGGGGACTATGGC.

The CDR3 is CSAQPVLRTSWSGELFF. CDR3 bases read: TGCAGTGCTCAGCCTGTTCTCCGGACTAGCTGGTCCGGGGAG. This rearrangement joins TRBV20-1 to TRBJ2-2, with TRBD2 matching 8 bases. From the germline J gene comes the end of the CDR3, since the read stops 3 residues before it. CDR3 length: 17 residues. Per germline, CDR1 DFQATT and CDR2 SNEGSKA (reference sequence). V was clipped by 5 bases and J by 6 bases; unmatched bases: 17.

Details on this clone: Sequencing ends 3 residues short of the CDR3 end; the germline J gene provides the rest. The rearrangement uses TRBV29-1 and TRBJ1-1; no reliable D call. This CDR3 spans 11 amino acids. Germline CDR1 and CDR2: SQVTM and ANQGSEA. Trimming removed 7 bases at V and 1 base at J, with 7 bases between. The CDR3 here is CSAKKNTEAFF. The sequenced CDR3 bases are TGCAGCGCCAAAAAGAACACTGAA.

Concerning this clone: The junction and the germline gene differ at one end; a read error may be behind it. The read stops 3 residues short of the end of the CDR3; the missing end is completed from the germline J gene. The V gene is TRBV5-6, the J gene TRBJ2-1, with D perhaps TRBD2 (5 bases). This CDR3 is built from 15 residues. Germline CDR1 is SGHDT and CDR2 is YYEEEE. The sequenced CDR3 bases are TGTGCTAGCAGCTTGGAGGTGAGCTCCTACAATGAG. Its translation is CASSLEVSSYNE. The whole CDR3 sequence is CASSLEVSSYNEQFF.

Notes on this clone: From the germline J gene comes the end of the CDR3, since the read stops 3 residues before it. The J gene is TRBJ2-1, the V gene TRBV20-1; 14 nucleotides line up with TRBD2. The CDR3 totals 18 residues. V was pared by 1 base and J by 2 bases, with 7 bases of the junction left unmatched. CDR1 is DFQATT, CDR2 SNEGSKA, per germline (reference sequence). CDR3 in amino acids: CSARVLGLAGAAYNEQFF. CDR3 DNA (partial): TGCAGTGCTAGAGTTTTGGGACTAGCGGGAGCCGCCTACAATGAG.

Remarks on this clone: The read terminates 3 residues ahead of where the CDR3 ends, so the germline J gene completes it. The rearrangement links TRBV29-1 to TRBJ2-3; D may be TRBD2 (5 bases). Trimming stripped 7 bases from V and 6 bases from J, with 11 bases between. Germline values: CDR1 SQVTM, CDR2 ANQGSEA. This CDR3 contains 11 residues. The CDR3 sequence is CSGGPGDTQYF. Incomplete CDR3 DNA: TGCAGCGGAGGACCGGGGGATACG.

Comments on this clone: The read halts 3 residues ahead of the CDR3 end, with the missing end drawn from the germline J gene. The chain is built from TRBV20-1 and TRBJ2-2, with 9 bases that match TRBD1. This CDR3 has 16 residues. Germline trimming cut 3 bases from V and 3 bases from J; bases unmatched to any gene: 8. Per the germline V gene, CDR1 is DFQATT and CDR2 is SNEGSKA (reference sequence). The sequenced CDR3 bases are TGCAGTGCTAGGAGCCGGGACAGGGCTTACACCGGGGAG. Protein: CSARSRDRAYTGE. The CDR3, in full, reads CSARSRDRAYTGELFF.

Note on this clone: The read ends 3 residues before the CDR3 terminus; that terminus is restored from the germline J gene. The chain uses TRBV7-3 and TRBJ2-2; weak D call: TRBD2 (5 bases). This CDR3 has 13 residues. Germline V gives CDR1 SGHTA, CDR2 FQGTGA. With 5 bases removed from V and 4 bases from J, the gap between germline ends came to 8 bases. The DNA read from the CDR3 is TGTGCCAGCAGCCAAGCGGCCACCGGGGAG. Translating it yields CASSQAATGE. The whole CDR3 sequence is CASSQAATGELFF.

With regard to this clone: The sequenced fragment ends 3 residues before the CDR3 boundary, so the rest is inferred from the germline J gene. The V and J genes are TRBV20-1 and TRBJ2-5, with TRBD1 as a possible D gene (6 bases). The V end lost 6 bases, the J end lost 1 base, and 18 bases lay between the germline ends. In germline, CDR1 is DFQATT, CDR2 SNEGSKA (reference sequence). This CDR3 region has 15 residues. CDR3 DNA (partial): TGCAGTGCCATAAGGGGGTCGAAGCCCCAAGAGACC. Translated, it gives CSAIRGSKPQET. The full CDR3 sequence reads CSAIRGSKPQETQYF.

CDR3 DNA, as far as it was read: TGTGCCTGGAGTGTAATAGGGGGCAATGAG. Residues: CAWSVIGGNE. The entire CDR3 protein is CAWSVIGGNEQFF. The chain links TRBV30 to TRBJ2-1; weak D call: TRBD1 (6 bases). The read stops 3 residues short of the end of the CDR3; the missing end is completed from the germline J gene. Trimming removed 0 bases at V and 6 bases at J, with 9 bases between. The germline CDR1 and CDR2 sequences are GTSNPN and SVGIG (reference sequence). The CDR3 has 13 residues.

The CDR3 bases that were read are TGTGCCAGCAGCTTAGCGCGTTCGTACGAG. Translated: CASSLARSYE. In full, the CDR3 reads CASSLARSYEQYF. V gene TRBV7-8 combines with J gene TRBJ2-7; no definite D call. The read is 3 residues too short to cover the CDR3 end, so that end is filled in from the germline J gene. CDR1 and CDR2 (germline): SGHVS, FQNEAQ. V was cut by 0 bases and J by 4 bases, with 7 bases left in between. The CDR3 is made up of 13 amino acids.

Comments on this clone: The read terminates 3 residues before the CDR3 end, so the remaining end is supplied by the germline J gene. This chain uses TRBV25-1 with TRBJ2-6; 10 nucleotides line up with TRBD2. The CDR3 is 19 residues long. Trimming cost V 4 bases and J 0 bases; bases outside gene matches: 9. From germline, CDR1 is MGHDK and CDR2 SYGVNS. CDR3 in amino acids: CASSGLAGGYDSGANVLTF. CDR3 DNA, as far as it was read: TGTGCCAGCAGTGGGTTAGCGGGGGGATATGACTCTGGGGCCAACGTC.

Turning to this clone: The CDR3 end lies 3 residues beyond the end of the read and is filled in from the germline J gene. V is TRBV7-8 and J is TRBJ2-2; a possible D gene is TRBD2 (5 bases). V was cut by 2 bases and J by 0 bases, with 10 bases left in between. There are 16 residues in the CDR3. Germline-derived CDR1 and CDR2 are SGHVS and FQNEAQ. Here the CDR3 reads CASSLFAGPNTGELFF. The covered CDR3 bases are TGTGCCAGCAGCTTATTTGCGGGTCCGAACACCGGGGAG.

Concerning this clone: Read data end 3 residues before the CDR3 end; the end is taken from the germline J gene. This chain uses TRBV20-1 with TRBJ2-7; 11 bases agree with TRBD1. Losses at the gene ends were 3 bases for V and 3 bases for J; bases not matched to a gene: 4. The CDR3 covers 14 residues. Germline-derived CDR1 and CDR2 are DFQATT and SNEGSKA (reference sequence). The DNA read from the CDR3 is TGCAGTGCTAGGGGACAGGGGGGAATCTACGAG. Its translation: CSARGQGGIYE. The complete CDR3 protein is CSARGQGGIYEQYF.

In the case of this clone: The sequence runs out 3 residues before the end of the CDR3; the remainder is reconstructed from the germline J gene. The chain employs TRBV20-1 and TRBJ2-7; D is undetermined. The V end was cut by 3 bases, the J end by 4 bases, with 25 bases between. There are 17 residues in the CDR3. Germline V gives CDR1 DFQATT, CDR2 SNEGSKA (reference sequence). The CDR3 DNA, read in part, is TGCAGTGCTAGGAGCAGTCCGGCGGCTAGTCCTACGTACGAG. Amino acid sequence: CSARSSPAASPTYE. The whole CDR3 is CSARSSPAASPTYEQYF.

Considering frequency, this clone is medium-sized. The read ends 3 residues early relative to the CDR3; the germline J gene fills the gap. The genes are TRBV20-1 and TRBJ2-6; the D call may be TRBD1 or TRBD2 (8 bases each). The CDR3 is made up of 17 amino acids. The V gene's germline CDR1 is DFQATT and CDR2 SNEGSKA (reference sequence). V lost 5 bases and J lost 2, with 19 bases in between. The part of the CDR3 DNA that was read is TGCAGTGCTCCAGGGGGCGGGAGGCCTACTGGGGCCAACGTC. It encodes CSAPGGGRPTGANV. The full CDR3 is CSAPGGGRPTGANVLTF.

For this clone: The read terminates 3 residues before the CDR3 end, so the remaining end is supplied by the germline J gene. The chain carries TRBV12-3 or TRBV12-4 and TRBJ1-3; 8 bases line up with TRBD1. Trimming took 4 bases from V and 2 from J; bases not matched to a gene: 4. The CDR3 length is 15 residues. The part of the CDR3 DNA that was read is TGTGCCAGCAGTTCAACGGGACAGGCTGGAAACACC. As protein: CASSSTGQAGNT. From start to end, the CDR3 is CASSSTGQAGNTIYF.